This paragraph covers one TCR beta chain sequence. What it binds is not known. The data are from a study of metastatic and nonmetastatic thyroid tumors. This CDR3 is built from 12 residues. CDR1 and CDR2 (germline): MNHEY, SVGEGT. Between the trimmed V and J ends, which lost 7 bases and 5 bases, there was a span of 11 bases. TCRdb re-clonotyped the PCR reads through MiXCR. This table has 72,000 or so clones, around 18% appearing once. All patients reached thyroid surgery having received no treatment beforehand. Study-level points and caveats: As reported, TCR beta diversity in blood and tumor was significantly higher in malignant thyroid tumors than in benign nodules.

The sequencing input was blood. This chain joins TRBV6-2 or TRBV6-3 and TRBJ2-5; D unresolved. The clonotype was recovered from a female donor with papillary thyroid cancer or a benign thyroid nodule (not recorded which). Some clones in this sample may be carry-over from other donors' samples. As DNA, the CDR3 is TGTGCCAGCACAGGAGCTGTCGAGACCCAGTACTTC. It is translated as CASTGAVETQYF.